This T cell receptor (beta chain) was recovered during a study of cytomegalovirus exposure and HLA in healthy donors. Overall study: Most donors, about 77% of over 350 genotyped, fell in the Caucasian-associated ancestry cluster.

Whole-study findings and limits: Reports showed the classifier diagnosing cytomegalovirus status with high specificity and sensitivity. The likely explanation for a cluster of highly shared sequence variants was sequencing artifact.

The CDR3 has 16 residues. Unmatched junction bases numbered 9, after V lost 6 bases and J lost 5 bases. CDR1 and CDR2 from the germline V gene are SGHRS and YFSETQ. PCR employed 60 Vbeta and 13 Jbeta primers. Produced via immunoSEQ multiplex PCR; TCRdb's table is partial and in-frame only. The data show 130,000 to 150,000 clones, 68% seen once. Those who donated were healthy bone marrow donors. Comments on this clone: Its antigen remains unknown.

Sequenced sample: PBMCs. The rearrangement links TRBV5-1 to TRBJ1-6; 9 bases fit TRBD1. This clonotype was sampled from a man aged 55 to 69 in good health and CMV-seronegative. For the CDR3, the DNA is TGCGCCAGCACCTCTGACAGGGGGATCAATAATTCACCCCTCCACTTT. It specifies CASTSDRGINNSPLHF. The variable domain in full, with the rest retrieved from reference TRBV5-1 and TRBJ1-6, is KAGVTQTPRYLIKTRGQQVTLSCSPISGHRSVSWYQQTPGQGLQFLFEYFSETQRNKGNFPGRFSGRQFSNSRSEMNVSTLELGDSALYLCASTSDRGINNSPLHFGNGTRLTVT.